This TCR beta chain was sequenced for a study of blood T cell repertoires in COVID-19. About the research overall: T cells, B-cell-depleted T cells, or PBMCs provided the cDNA or gDNA that served as material.

Study processing details: Estimation of nucleated cell counts relied on the amplification of reference gene primers. TCRdb keeps only in-frame clones here, not all; method: immunoSEQ multiplex PCR. V and J calls and clone size are as listed in that table; D and trimming were resolved from the DNA. The data show tens of thousands of clones, 90% seen once. During active infection, Seattle patients enrolled and were then monitored through disease. Germline CDR1 SGHRS, CDR2 YFSETQ. V was pared by 2 bases and J by 3 bases, with 3 bases of the junction left unmatched. The CDR3 spans 14 residues. The sample was peripheral blood. The V call is TRBV5-1, the J call TRBJ2-7, with TRBD2 matching 9 bases. The receptor was isolated from a man between 18 and 35 years old with COVID-19, enrolled during active disease. The CDR3 DNA follows: TGCGCCAGCAGCTTTGATAGCGGGAGCTACGAGCAGTACTTC. Its protein is CASSFDSGSYEQYF.